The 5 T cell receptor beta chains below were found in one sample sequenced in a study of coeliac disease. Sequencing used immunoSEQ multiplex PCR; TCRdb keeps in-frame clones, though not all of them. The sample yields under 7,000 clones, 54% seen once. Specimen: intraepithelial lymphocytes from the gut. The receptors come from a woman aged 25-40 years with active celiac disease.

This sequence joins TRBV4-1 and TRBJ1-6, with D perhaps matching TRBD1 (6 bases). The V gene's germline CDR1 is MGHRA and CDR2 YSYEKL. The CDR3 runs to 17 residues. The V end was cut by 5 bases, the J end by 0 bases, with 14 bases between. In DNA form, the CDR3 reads TGCGCCAGCAGCAACAGGGAAAGCAGCTCCTATAATTCACCCCTCCACTTT. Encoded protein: CASSNRESSSYNSPLHF.

CDR3 sequence (DNA): TGTGCCAGCAGTGAAGCGGGGCGGACCGGGGAGCTGTTTTTT. Residues: CASSEAGRTGELFF. The rearrangement links TRBV2 to TRBJ2-2, with D perhaps TRBD1 (5 bases). This CDR3 contains 14 residues. The V gene lost 0 bases and the J gene lost 5 bases, with 7 bases spanning the gap. CDR1 and CDR2 (germline): SNHLY, FYNNEI. Supplemented by reference TRBV2 and TRBJ2-2, the full variable domain reads EPEVTQTPSHQVTQMGQEVILRCVPISNHLYFYWYRQILGQKVEFLVSFYNNEISEKSEIFDDQFSVERPDGSNFTLKIRSTKLEDSAMYFCASSEAGRTGELFFGEGSRLTVL.

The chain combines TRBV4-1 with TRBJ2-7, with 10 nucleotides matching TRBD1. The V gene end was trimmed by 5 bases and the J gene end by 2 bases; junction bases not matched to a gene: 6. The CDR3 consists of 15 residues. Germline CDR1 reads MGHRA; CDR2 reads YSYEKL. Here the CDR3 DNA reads TGCGCCAGCAGCTTCCTAGGGACAGGGGCCTACGAGCAGTACTTC. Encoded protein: CASSFLGTGAYEQYF.

The DNA for the CDR3 is TGTGCCAGCAGTGAAGGGAGGGAGCAGTATTTT. Translating gives CASSEGREQYF. The chain uses TRBV6-5 and TRBJ2-3; 7 nucleotides agree with TRBD2. The CDR3 contains 11 residues. Germline CDR1 is MNHEY and CDR2 is SVGAGI. The V and J ends lost 5 bases and 11 bases, in that order; junction bases with no gene match: 4.

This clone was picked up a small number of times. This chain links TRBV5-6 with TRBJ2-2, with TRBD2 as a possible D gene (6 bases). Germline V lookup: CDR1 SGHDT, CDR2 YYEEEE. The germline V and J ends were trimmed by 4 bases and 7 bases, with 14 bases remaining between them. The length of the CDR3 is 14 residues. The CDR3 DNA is TGTGCCAGCAGCGACCCTAGCGTAGTCGGGGAGCTGTTTTTT. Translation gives CASSDPSVVGELFF. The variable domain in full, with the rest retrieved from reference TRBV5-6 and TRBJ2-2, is DAGVTQSPTHLIKTRGQQVTLRCSPKSGHDTVSWYQQALGQGPQFIFQYYEEEERQRGNFPDRFSGHQFPNYSSELNVNALLLGDSALYLCASSDPSVVGELFFGEGSRLTVL.